This TCR beta chain was recorded in a study of T cell responses to AZD1222 COVID-19 vaccine. The assay was immunoSEQ multiplex PCR, and TCRdb's table has in-frame clones only and misses some. The table has approximately 120,000 clones, less than 90% seen once. V was trimmed by 3 bases and J by 4 bases, leaving 7 bases between them. CDR3 length equals 13 residues. From germline, CDR1 is LNHDA and CDR2 SQIVND (reference sequence). Sequenced material: peripheral blood, taken on day 0 of AZD1222 vaccination. This TCR was sampled from an adult in good health. V is TRBV19 and J is TRBJ1-5; no clear D. CDR3 region: CASSIQWNQPQHF. CDR3 in DNA: TGTGCCAGTAGTATTCAGTGGAATCAGCCCCAGCATTTT.